This TCR beta chain stems from a study of blood T cell repertoires in COVID-19. Across the whole study: The origin of the acute and convalescent COVID-19 samples was the United States, Italy and Spain.

The data were produced by immunoSEQ multiplex PCR, yet TCRdb's version contains in-frame clones alone and is incomplete. The repertoire includes 100,000 to 150,000 clones, about 80% of them detected once, and approximately 25% sits in the top ten. V gave up 5 bases and J gave up 5 bases; unmatched junction bases: 3. The CDR3 is 15 residues long. Germline V CDR1 and CDR2: MNHEY, SMNVEV (reference sequence). Sequenced input: peripheral blood. This rearrangement joins TRBV27 to TRBJ2-5; 15 bases agree with TRBD2. The origin of this receptor is a human donor in a cohort sampled during active COVID-19. The CDR3 nucleotides are TGTGCCAGCAGTCCCGGACTAGCGGGGGGGGAGACCCAGTACTTC. Its translation: CASSPGLAGGETQYF.